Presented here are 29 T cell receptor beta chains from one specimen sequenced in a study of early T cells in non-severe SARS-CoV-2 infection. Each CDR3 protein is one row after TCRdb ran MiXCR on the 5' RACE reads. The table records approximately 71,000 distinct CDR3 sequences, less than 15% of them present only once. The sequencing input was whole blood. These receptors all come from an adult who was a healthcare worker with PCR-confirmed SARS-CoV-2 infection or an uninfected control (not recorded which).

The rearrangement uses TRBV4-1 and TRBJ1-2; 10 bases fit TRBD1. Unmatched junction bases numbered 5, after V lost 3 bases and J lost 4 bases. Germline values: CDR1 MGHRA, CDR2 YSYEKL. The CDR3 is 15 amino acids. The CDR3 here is CASSHPRDRGYGYTF. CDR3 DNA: TGCGCCAGCAGCCATCCCCGGGACAGGGGCTATGGCTACACCTTC.

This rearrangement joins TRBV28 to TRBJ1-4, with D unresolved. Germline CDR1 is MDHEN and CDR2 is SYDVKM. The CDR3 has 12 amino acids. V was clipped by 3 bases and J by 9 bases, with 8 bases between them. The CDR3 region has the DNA TGTGCCAGCAGTTTGGAGGCCCAAAAACTGTTTTTT. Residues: CASSLEAQKLFF.

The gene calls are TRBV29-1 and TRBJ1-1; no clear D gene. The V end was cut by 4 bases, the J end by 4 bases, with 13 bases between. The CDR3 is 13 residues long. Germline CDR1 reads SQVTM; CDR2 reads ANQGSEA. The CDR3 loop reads CSVVRSAITEAFF. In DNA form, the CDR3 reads TGCAGCGTTGTAAGGTCTGCAATCACTGAAGCTTTCTTT.

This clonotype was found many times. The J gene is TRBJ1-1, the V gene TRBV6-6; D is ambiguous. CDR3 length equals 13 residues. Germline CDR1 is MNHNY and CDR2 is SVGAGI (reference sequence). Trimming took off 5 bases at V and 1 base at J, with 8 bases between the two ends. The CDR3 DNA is TGTGCCAGCAGTCCTACAGAGAACACTGAAGCTTTCTTT. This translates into CASSPTENTEAFF.

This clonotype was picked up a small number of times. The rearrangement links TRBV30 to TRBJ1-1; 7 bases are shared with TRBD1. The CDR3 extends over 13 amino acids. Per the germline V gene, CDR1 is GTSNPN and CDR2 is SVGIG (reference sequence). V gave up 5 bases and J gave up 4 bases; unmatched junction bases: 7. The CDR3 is CAWGGQLGTEAFF. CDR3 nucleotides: TGTGCCTGGGGGGGACAGTTGGGCACTGAAGCTTTCTTT.

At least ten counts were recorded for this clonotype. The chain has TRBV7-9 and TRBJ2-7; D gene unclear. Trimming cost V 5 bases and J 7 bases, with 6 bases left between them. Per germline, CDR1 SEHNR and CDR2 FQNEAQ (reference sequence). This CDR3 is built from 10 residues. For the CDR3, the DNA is TGTGCCAGCAGCCCCCCGGAGCAGTACTTC. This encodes CASSPPEQYF.

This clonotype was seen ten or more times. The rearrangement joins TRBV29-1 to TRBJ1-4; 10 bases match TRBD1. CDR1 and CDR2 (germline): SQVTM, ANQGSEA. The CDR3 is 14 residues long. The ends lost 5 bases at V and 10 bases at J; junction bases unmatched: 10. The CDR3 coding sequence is TGCAGCGTTACAACCGGGACAGGGGAGAGAAAACTGTTTTTT. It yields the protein CSVTTGTGERKLFF.

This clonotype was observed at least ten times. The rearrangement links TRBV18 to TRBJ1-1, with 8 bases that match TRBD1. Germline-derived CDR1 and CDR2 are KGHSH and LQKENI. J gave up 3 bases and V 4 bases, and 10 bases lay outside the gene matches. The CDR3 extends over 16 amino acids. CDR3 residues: CASSRDRGRSDTEAFF. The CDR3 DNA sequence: TGTGCCAGCTCACGAGACAGGGGTCGGAGCGACACTGAAGCTTTCTTT.

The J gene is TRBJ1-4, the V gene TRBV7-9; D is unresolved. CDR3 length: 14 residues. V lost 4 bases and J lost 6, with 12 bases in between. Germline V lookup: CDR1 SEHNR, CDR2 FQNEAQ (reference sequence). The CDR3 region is CASSSQSKDEKLFF. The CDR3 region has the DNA TGTGCCAGCAGCTCGCAATCAAAGGATGAAAAACTGTTTTTT.

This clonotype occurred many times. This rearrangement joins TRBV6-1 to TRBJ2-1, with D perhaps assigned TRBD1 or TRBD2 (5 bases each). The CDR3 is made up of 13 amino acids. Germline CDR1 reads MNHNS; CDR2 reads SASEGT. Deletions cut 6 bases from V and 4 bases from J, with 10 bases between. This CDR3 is CASSPRGYNEQFF. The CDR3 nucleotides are TGTGCCAGCAGCCCGAGGGGATACAATGAGCAGTTCTTC.

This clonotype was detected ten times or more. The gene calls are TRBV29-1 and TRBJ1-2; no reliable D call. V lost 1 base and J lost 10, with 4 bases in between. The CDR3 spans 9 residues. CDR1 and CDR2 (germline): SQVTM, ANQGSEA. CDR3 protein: CSVEGHYTF. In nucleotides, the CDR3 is TGCAGCGTTGAAGGGCACTACACCTTC.

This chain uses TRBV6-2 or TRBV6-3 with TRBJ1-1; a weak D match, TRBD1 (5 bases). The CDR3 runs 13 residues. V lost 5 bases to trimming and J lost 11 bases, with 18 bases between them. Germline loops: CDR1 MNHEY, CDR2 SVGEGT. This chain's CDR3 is CASSVTGSLLAFF. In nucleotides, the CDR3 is TGTGCCAGCAGTGTTACAGGTAGCTTGTTGGCTTTCTTT.

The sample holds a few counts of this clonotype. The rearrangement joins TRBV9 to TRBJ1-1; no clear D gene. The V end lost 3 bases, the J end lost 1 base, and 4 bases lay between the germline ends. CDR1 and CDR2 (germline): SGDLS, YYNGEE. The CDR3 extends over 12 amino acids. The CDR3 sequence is CASSAWNTEAFF. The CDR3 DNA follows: TGTGCCAGCAGCGCCTGGAACACTGAAGCTTTCTTT.

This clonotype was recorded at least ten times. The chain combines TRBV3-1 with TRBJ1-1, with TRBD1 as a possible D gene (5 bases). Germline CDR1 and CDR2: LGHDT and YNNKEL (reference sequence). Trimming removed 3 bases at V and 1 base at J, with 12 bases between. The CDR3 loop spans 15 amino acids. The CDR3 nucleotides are TGTGCCAGCAGCCAGCATGGGGCCCCGAACACTGAAGCTTTCTTT. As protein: CASSQHGAPNTEAFF.

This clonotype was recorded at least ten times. In nucleotides, the CDR3 is TGTGCCAGCAGTAGGGCGTCCTTAAACACCGGGGAGCTGTTTTTT. Its protein product is CASSRASLNTGELFF. The chain carries TRBV12-3 or TRBV12-4 and TRBJ2-2; no definite D call. The CDR3 length is 15 residues. V was pared by 5 bases and J by 2 bases, with 12 bases between.

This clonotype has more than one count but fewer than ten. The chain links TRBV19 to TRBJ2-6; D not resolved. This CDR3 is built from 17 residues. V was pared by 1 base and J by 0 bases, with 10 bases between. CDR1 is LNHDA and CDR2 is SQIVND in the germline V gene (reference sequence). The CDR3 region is CASSIALPNSGANVLTF. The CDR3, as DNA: TGTGCCAGTAGTATAGCCCTCCCCAACTCTGGGGCCAACGTCCTGACTTTC.

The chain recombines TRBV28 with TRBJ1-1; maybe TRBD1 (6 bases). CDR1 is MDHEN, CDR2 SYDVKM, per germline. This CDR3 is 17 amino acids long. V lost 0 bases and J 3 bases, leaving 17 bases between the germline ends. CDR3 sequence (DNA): TGTGCCAGCAGTTTATGCTTCGAGGGCGACAGGTACACTGAAGCTTTCTTT. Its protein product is CASSLCFEGDRYTEAFF.

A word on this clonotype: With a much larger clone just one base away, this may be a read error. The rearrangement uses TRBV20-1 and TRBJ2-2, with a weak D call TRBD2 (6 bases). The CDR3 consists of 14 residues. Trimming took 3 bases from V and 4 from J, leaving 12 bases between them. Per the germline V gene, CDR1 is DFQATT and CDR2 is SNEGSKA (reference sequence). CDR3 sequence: CSARMAGLTGELFF. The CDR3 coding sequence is TGCAGTGCTAGGATGGCGGGACTCACCGGGGAGCTGTTTTTT.

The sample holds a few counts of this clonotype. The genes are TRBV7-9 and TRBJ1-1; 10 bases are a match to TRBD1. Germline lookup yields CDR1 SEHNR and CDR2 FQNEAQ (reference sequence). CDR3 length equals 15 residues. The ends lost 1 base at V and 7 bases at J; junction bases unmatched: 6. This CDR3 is CASSLGDRGLSEAFF. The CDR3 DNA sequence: TGTGCCAGCAGCTTAGGCGACAGGGGGCTTAGTGAAGCTTTCTTT.

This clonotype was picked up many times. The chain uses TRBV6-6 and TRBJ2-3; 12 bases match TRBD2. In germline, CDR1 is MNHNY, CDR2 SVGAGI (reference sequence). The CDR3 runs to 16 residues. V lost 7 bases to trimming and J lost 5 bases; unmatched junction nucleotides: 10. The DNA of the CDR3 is TGTGCCAGCAACCCTACTAGCGGGGGGCCGGGAGATACGCAGTATTTT. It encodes CASNPTSGGPGDTQYF.

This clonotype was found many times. The chain's CDR3 is CASTSYKGFNEQFF. In DNA form, the CDR3 reads TGTGCCAGCACCTCATATAAAGGATTCAATGAGCAGTTCTTC. The chain is built from TRBV7-8 and TRBJ2-1; D remains unclear. Germline V CDR1 and CDR2: SGHVS, FQNEAQ. With 7 bases removed from V and 6 bases from J, the gap between germline ends came to 16 bases. The CDR3 is 14 amino acids.

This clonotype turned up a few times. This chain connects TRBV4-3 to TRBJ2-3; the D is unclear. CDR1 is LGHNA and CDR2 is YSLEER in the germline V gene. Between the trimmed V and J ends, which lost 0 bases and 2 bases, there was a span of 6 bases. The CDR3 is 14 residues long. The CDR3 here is CASSQELVTDTQYF. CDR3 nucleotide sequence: TGCGCCAGCAGCCAAGAACTGGTCACAGATACGCAGTATTTT.

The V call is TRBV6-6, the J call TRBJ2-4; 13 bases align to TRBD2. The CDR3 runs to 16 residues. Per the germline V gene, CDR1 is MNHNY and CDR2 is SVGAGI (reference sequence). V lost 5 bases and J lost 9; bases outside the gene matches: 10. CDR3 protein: CASSAETSGGFGIQYF. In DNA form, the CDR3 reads TGTGCCAGCAGTGCCGAGACTAGCGGGGGGTTTGGCATTCAGTACTTC.

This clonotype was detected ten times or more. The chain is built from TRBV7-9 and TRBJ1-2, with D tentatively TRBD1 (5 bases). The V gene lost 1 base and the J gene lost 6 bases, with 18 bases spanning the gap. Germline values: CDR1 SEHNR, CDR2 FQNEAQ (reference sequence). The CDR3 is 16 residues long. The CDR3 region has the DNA TGTGCCAGCAGCTTAGGAGGGGCGAGGACGTTTAATGGCTACACCTTC. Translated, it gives CASSLGGARTFNGYTF.

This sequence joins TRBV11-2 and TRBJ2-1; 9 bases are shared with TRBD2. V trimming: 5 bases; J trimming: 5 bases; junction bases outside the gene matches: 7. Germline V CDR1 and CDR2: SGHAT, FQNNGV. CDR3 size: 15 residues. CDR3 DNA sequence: TGTGCCAGCAGCCTGGGGACTAGCCCAAACAATGAGCAGTTCTTC. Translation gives CASSLGTSPNNEQFF. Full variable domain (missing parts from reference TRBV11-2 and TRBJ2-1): EAGVAQSPRYKIIEKRQSVAFWCNPISGHATLYWYQQILGQGPKLLIQFQNNGVVDDSQLPKDRFSAERLKGVDSTLKIQPAKLEDSAVYLCASSLGTSPNNEQFFGPGTRLTVL.

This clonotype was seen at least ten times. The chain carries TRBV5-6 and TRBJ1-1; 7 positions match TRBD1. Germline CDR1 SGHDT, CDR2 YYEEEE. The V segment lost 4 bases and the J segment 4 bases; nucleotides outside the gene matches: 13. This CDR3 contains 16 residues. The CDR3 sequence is CASSPGTENLITEAFF. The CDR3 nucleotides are TGTGCCAGCAGCCCCGGGACAGAAAACCTGATCACTGAAGCTTTCTTT.

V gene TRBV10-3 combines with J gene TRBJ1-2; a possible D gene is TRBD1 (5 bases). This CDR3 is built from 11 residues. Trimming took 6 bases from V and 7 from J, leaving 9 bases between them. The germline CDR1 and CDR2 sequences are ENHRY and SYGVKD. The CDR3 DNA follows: TGTGCCATCAGGGGGACGTTTGGCTACACCTTC. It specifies CAIRGTFGYTF.

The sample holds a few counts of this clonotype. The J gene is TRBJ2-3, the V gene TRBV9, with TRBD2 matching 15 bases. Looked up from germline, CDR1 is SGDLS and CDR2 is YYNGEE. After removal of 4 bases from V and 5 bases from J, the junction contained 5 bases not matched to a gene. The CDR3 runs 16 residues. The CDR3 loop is CASSNPGLAGGDTQYF. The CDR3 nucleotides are TGTGCCAGCAGCAACCCGGGACTAGCGGGGGGAGATACGCAGTATTTT.

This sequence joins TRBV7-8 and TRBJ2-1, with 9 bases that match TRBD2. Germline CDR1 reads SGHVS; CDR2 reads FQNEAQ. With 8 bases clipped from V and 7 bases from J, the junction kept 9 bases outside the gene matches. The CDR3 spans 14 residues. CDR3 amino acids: CASGGLAGSNEQFF. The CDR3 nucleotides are TGTGCCAGCGGTGGGCTAGCGGGGTCGAATGAGCAGTTCTTC.